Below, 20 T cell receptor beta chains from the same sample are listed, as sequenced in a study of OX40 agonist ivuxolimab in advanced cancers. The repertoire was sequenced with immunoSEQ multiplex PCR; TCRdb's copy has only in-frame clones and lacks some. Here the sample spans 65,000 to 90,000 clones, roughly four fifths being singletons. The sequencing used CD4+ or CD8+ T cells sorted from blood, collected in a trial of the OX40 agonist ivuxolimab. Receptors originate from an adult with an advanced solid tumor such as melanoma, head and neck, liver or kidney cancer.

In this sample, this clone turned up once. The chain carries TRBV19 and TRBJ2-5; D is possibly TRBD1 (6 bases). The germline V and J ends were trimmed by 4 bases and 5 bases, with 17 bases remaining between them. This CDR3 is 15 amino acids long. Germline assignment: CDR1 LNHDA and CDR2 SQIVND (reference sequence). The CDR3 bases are TGTGCCAGTAGTAGGGGAGACAGGAGAGGGGAGACCCAGTACTTC. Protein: CASSRGDRRGETQYF.

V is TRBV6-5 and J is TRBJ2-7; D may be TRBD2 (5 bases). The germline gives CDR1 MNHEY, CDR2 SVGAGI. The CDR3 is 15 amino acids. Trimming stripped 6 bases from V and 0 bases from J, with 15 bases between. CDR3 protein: CASSARARSSYEQYF. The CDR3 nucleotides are TGTGCCAGCAGCGCGCGGGCAAGGAGCTCCTACGAGCAGTACTTC.

The CDR3 DNA reads TGCGCCAGCAGCTCGTGGGGGGGTAACACTGAAGCTTTCTTT. Translating it yields CASSSWGGNTEAFF. The rearrangement uses TRBV5-1 and TRBJ1-1; D might be TRBD1 (5 bases). Germline CDR1 and CDR2: SGHRS and YFSETQ. V lost 3 bases to trimming and J lost 2 bases, with 11 bases between them. CDR3 length equals 14 residues.

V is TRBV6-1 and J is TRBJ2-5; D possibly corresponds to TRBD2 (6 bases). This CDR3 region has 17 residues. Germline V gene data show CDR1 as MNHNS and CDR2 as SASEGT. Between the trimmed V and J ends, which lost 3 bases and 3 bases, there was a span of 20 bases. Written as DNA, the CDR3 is TGTGCCAGCAGTGAGAGTAGCGGAGCACACAGTAAAGAGACCCAGTACTTC. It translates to CASSESSGAHSKETQYF.

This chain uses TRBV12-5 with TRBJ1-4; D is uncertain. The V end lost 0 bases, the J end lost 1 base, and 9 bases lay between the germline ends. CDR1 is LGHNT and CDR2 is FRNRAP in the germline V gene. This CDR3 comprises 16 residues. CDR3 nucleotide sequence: TGTGCTAGTGGTTTGGTACCCGGCTTAACTAATGAAAAACTGTTTTTT. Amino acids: CASGLVPGLTNEKLFF.

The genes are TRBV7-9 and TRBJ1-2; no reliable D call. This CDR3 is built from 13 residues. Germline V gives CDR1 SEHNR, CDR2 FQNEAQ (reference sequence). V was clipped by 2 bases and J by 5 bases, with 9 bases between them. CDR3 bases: TGTGCCAGCAGCTTATCAGAAGGTTATGGCTACACCTTC. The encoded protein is CASSLSEGYGYTF.

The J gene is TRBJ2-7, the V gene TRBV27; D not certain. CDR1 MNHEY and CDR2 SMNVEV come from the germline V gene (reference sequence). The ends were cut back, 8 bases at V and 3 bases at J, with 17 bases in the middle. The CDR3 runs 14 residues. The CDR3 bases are TGTGCCAGCCATTCCGGGTCCCTTAACTACGAGCAGTACTTC. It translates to CASHSGSLNYEQYF.

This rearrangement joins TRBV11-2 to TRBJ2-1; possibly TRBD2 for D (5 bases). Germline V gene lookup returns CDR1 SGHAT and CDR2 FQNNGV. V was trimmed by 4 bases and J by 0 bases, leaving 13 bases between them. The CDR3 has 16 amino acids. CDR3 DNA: TGTGCCAGCAGCTCCCAAACTAGTTTCTCCTACAATGAGCAGTTCTTC. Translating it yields CASSSQTSFSYNEQFF. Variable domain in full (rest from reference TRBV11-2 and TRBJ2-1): EAGVAQSPRYKIIEKRQSVAFWCNPISGHATLYWYQQILGQGPKLLIQFQNNGVVDDSQLPKDRFSAERLKGVDSTLKIQPAKLEDSAVYLCASSSQTSFSYNEQFFGPGTRLTVL.

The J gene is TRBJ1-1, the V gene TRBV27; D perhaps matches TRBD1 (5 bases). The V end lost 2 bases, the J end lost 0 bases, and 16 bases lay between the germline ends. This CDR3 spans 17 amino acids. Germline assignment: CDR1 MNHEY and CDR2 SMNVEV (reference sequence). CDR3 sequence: CASSLNWGVGMNTEAFF. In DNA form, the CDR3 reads TGTGCCAGCAGTTTAAATTGGGGGGTGGGCATGAACACTGAAGCTTTCTTT.

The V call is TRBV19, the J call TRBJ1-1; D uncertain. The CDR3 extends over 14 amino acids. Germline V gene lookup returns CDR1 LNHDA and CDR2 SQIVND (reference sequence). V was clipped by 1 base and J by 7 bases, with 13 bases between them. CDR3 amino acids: CASSIGVWADEAFF. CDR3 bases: TGTGCCAGTAGTATAGGGGTTTGGGCAGATGAAGCTTTCTTT.

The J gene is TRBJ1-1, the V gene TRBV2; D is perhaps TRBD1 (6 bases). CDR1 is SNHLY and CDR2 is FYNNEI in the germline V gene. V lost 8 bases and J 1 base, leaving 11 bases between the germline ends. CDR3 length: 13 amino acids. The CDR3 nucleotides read TGTGCCAGCCGCCGGGGGCAGAACACTGAAGCTTTCTTT. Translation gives CASRRGQNTEAFF.

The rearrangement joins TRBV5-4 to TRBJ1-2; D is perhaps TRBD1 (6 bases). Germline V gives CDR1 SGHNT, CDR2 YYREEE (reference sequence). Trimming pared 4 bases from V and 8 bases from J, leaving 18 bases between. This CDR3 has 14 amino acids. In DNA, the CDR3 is TGTGCCAGCAGCGAATGGGGGGCACGAGGGGGCTACACCTTC. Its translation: CASSEWGARGGYTF.

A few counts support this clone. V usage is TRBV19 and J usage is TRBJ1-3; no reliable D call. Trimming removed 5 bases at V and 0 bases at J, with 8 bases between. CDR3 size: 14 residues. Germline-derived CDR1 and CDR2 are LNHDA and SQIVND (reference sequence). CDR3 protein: CASSPDYSGNTIYF. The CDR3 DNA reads TGTGCCAGTAGTCCGGACTACTCTGGAAACACCATATATTTT.

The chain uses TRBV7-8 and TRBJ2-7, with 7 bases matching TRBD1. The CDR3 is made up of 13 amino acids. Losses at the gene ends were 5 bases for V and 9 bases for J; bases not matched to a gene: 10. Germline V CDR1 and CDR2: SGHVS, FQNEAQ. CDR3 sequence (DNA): TGTGCCAGCAGCCCGGGACAGACTACGGTGCAGTACTTC. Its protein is CASSPGQTTVQYF.

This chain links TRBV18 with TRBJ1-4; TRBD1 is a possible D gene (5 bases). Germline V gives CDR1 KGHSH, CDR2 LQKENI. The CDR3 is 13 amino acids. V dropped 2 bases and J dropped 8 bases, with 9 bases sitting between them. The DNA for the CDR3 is TGTGCCAGCTCACCAGGGGCCGGGGAAAAACTGTTTTTT. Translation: CASSPGAGEKLFF.

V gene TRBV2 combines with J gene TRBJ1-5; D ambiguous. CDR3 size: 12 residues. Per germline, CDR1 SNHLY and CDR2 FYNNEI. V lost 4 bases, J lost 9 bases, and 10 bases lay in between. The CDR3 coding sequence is TGTGCCAGCAGTGTGGAAAGGAGGCCCCAGCATTTT. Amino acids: CASSVERRPQHF.

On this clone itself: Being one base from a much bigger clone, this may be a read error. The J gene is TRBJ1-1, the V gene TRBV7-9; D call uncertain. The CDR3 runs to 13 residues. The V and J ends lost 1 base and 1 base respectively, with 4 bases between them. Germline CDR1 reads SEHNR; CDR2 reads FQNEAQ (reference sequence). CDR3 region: CASSLVGNTEAFF. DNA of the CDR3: TGTGCCAGCAGCTTAGTAGGGAACACTGAAGCTTTCTTT.

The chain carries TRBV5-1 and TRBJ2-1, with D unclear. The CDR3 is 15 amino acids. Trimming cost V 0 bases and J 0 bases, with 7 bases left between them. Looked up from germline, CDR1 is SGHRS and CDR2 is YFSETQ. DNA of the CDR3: TGCGCCAGCAGCTTGGGGGCCGCCTCCTACAATGAGCAGTTCTTC. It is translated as CASSLGAASYNEQFF.

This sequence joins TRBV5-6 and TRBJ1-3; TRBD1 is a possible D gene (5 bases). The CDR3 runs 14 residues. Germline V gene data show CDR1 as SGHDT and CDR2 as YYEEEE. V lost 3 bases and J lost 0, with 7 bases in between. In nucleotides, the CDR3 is TGTGCCAGCAGCTGGGGCCCCTCTGGAAACACCATATATTTT. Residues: CASSWGPSGNTIYF.

The CDR3 nucleotides are TGTGCCAGCAGTTTGGGACTAGCGGGGGCCGCTAGAAGTGAGCAGTTCTTC. As protein: CASSLGLAGAARSEQFF. J is TRBJ2-1 and V is TRBV28, with TRBD2 matching over 14 bases. This CDR3 is 17 amino acids long. Unmatched junction bases numbered 10, after V lost 3 bases and J lost 9 bases. Germline values: CDR1 MDHEN, CDR2 SYDVKM.